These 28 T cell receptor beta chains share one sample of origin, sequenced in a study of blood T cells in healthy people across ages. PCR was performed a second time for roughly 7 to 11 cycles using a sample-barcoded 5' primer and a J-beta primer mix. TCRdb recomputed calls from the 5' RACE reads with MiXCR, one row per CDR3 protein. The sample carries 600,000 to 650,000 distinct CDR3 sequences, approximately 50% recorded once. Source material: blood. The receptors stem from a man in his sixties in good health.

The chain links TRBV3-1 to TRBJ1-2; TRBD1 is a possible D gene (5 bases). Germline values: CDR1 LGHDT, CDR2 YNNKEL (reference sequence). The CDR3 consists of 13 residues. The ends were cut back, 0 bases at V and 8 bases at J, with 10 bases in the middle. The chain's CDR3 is CASSQEGGIGYTF. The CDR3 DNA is TGTGCCAGCAGCCAAGAGGGGGGGATCGGCTACACCTTC.

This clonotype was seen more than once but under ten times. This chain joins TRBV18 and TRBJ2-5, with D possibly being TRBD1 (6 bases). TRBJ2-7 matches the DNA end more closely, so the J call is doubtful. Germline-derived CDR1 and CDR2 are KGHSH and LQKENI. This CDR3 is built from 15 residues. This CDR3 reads CASSPPARGTYEQYF. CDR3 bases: TGTGCCAGCTCACCACCGGCCAGGGGTACCTACGAGCAGTACTTC.

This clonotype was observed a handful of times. The CDR3 DNA is TGTGCCAGCAGCTTCCGGGGGGTGAACTACGAGCAGTACTTC. This gives the protein CASSFRGVNYEQYF. This rearrangement joins TRBV13 to TRBJ2-5; 7 nucleotides line up with TRBD2. The end of the DNA aligns better with TRBJ2-7, so the J call may be wrong. Germline V gene data show CDR1 as PRHDT and CDR2 as FYEKMQ (reference sequence). The CDR3 totals 14 residues.

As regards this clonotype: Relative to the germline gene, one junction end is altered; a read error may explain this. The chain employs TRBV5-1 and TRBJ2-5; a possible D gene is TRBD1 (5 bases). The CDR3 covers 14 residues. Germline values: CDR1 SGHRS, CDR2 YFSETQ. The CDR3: CASSLGRAQETLYF. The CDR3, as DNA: TGCGCCAGCAGCTTGGGCAGGGCCCAAGAGACCCTGTACTTC.

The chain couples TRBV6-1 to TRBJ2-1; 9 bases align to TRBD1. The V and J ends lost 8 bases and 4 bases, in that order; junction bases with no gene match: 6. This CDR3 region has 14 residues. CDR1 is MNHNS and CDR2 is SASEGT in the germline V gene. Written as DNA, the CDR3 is TGTGCCAGCCCTTCCGGGACAGGGTACAATGAGCAGTTCTTC. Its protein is CASPSGTGYNEQFF.

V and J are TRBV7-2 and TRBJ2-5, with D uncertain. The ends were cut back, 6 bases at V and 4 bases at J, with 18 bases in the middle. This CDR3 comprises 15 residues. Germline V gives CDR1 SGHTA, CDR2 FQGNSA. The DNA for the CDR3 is TGTGCCAGCAGTTACACCACCGGGCGCAGAGAGACCCAGTACTTC. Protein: CASSYTTGRRETQYF. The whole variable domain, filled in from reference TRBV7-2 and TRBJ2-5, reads GAGVSQSPSNKVTEKGKDVELRCDPISGHTALYWYRQSLGQGLEFLIYFQGNSAPDKSGLPSDRFSAERTGGSVSTLTIQRTQQEDSAVYLCASSYTTGRRETQYFGPGTRLLVL.

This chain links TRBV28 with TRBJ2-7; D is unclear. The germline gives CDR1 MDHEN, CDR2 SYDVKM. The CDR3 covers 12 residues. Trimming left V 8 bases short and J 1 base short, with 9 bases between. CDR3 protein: CASGTESYEQYF. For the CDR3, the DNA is TGTGCCAGCGGAACAGAGTCCTACGAGCAGTACTTC.

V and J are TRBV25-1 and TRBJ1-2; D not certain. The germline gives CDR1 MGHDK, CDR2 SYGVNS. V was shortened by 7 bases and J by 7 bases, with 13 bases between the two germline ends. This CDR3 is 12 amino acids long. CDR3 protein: CASKGGPSGYTF. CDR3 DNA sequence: TGTGCCAGCAAAGGCGGCCCTTCTGGCTACACCTTC.

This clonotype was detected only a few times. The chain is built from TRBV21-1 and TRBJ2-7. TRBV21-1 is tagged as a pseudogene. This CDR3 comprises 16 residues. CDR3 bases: TGTGCCAGCAGCAATTTATGGTGGGGAAATGATTACGAGCAGTACTTC. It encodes CASSNLWWGNDYEQYF.

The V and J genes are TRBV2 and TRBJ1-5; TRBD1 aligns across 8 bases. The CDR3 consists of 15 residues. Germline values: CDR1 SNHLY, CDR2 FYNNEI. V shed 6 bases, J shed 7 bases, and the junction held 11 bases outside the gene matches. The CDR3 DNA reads TGTGCCAGCAGCGACCGGACAGGGCCTGGCCAGCCCCAGCATTTT. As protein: CASSDRTGPGQPQHF.

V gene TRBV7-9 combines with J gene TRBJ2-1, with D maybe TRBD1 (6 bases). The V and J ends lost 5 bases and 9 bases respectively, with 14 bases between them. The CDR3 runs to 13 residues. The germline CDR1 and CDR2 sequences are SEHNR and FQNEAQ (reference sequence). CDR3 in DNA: TGTGCCAGCAGCAGTATACAGGGCCGTGAGCAGTTCTTC. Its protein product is CASSSIQGREQFF.

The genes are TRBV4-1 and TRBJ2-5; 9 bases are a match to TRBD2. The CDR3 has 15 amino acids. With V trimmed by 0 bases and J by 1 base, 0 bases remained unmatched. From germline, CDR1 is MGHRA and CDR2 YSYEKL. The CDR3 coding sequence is TGCGCCAGCAGCCAAGAGCGGGGGGGCCAAGAGACCCAGTACTTC. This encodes CASSQERGGQETQYF.

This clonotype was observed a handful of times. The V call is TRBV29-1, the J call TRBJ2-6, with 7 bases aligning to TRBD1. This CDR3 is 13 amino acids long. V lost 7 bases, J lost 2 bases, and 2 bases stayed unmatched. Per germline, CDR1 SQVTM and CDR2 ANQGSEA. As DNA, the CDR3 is TGCAGCGCACAGGGGACTGGGGCCAACGTCCTGACTTTC. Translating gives CSAQGTGANVLTF.

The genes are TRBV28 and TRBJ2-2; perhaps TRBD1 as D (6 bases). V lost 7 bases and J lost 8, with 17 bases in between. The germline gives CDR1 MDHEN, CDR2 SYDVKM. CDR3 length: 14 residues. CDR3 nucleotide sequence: TGTGCCAGCATGGGGGCAGTTCGGCAGGGGGAGCTGTTTTTT. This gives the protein CASMGAVRQGELFF.

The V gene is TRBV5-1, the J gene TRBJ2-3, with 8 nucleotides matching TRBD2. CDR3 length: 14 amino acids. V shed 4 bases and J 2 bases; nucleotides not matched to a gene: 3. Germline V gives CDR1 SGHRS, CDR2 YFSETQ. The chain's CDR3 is CASSRGGNTDTQYF. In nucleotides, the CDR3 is TGCGCCAGCAGCCGGGGGGGCAACACAGATACGCAGTATTTT.

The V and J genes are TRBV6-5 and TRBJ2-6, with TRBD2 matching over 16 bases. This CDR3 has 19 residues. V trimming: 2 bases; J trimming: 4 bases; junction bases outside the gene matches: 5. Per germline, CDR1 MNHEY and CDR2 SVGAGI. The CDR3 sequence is CASSYLGTSGGAGANVLTF. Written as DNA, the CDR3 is TGTGCCAGCAGTTACCTCGGGACTAGCGGGGGGGCCGGGGCCAACGTCCTGACTTTC.

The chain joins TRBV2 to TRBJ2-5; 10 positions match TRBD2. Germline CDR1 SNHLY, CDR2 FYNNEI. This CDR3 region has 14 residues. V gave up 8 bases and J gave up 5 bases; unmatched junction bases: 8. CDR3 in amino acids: CASHQRGGLETQYF. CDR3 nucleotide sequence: TGTGCCAGCCACCAGCGGGGGGGCCTGGAGACCCAGTACTTC.

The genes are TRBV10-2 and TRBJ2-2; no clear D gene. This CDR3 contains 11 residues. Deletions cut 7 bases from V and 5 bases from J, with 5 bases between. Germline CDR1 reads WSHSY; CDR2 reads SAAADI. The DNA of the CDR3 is TGCGCCAGCATGCGAACCGGGGAGCTGTTTTTT. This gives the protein CASMRTGELFF.

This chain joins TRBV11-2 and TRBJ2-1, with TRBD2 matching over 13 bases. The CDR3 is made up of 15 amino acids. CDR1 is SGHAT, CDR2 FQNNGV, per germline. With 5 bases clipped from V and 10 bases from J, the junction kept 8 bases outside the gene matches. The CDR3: CASSGLAGAEREQFF. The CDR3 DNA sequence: TGTGCCAGCAGCGGACTAGCGGGGGCGGAAAGGGAGCAGTTCTTC.

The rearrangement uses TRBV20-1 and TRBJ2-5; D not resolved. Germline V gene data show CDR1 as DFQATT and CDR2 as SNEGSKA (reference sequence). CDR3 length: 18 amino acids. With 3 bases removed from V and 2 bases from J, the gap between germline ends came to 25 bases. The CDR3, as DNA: TGCAGTGCTAGCCCCCCACAGTTACCTTCCCACCCTCAAGAGACCCAGTACTTC. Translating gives CSASPPQLPSHPQETQYF.

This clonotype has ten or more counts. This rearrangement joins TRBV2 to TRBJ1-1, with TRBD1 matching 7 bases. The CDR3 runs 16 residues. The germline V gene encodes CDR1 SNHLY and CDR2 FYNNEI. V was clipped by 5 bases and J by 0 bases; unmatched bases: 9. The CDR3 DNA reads TGTGCCAGCAGTAAGGGGAGGGGGCAGATGAACACTGAAGCTTTCTTT. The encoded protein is CASSKGRGQMNTEAFF. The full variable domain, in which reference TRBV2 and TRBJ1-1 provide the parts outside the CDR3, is EPEVTQTPSHQVTQMGQEVILRCVPISNHLYFYWYRQILGQKVEFLVSFYNNEISEKSEIFDDQFSVERPDGSNFTLKIRSTKLEDSAMYFCASSKGRGQMNTEAFFGQGTRLTVV.

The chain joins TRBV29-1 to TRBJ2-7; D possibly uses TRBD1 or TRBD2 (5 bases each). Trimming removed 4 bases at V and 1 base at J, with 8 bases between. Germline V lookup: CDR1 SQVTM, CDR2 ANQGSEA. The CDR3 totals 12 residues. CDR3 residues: CSVVGRSYEQYF. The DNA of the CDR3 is TGCAGCGTTGTGGGACGGTCCTACGAGCAGTACTTC.

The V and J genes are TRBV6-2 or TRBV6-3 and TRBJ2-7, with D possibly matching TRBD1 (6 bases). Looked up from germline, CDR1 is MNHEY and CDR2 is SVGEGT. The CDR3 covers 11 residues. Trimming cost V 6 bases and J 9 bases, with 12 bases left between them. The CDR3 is CASRQGALQYF. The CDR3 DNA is TGTGCCAGCAGACAGGGAGCCCTGCAGTACTTC.

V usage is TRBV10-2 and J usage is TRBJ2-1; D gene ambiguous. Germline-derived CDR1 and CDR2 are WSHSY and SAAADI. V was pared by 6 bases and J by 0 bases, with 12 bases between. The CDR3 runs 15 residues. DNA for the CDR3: TGCGCCAGCAGCCTGGCGACCGTCTCCTACAATGAGCAGTTCTTC. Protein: CASSLATVSYNEQFF.

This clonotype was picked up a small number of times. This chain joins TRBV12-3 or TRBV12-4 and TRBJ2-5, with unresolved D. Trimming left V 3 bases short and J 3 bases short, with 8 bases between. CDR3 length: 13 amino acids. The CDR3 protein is CASSFVEEETQYF. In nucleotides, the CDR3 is TGTGCCAGCAGTTTTGTTGAAGAAGAGACCCAGTACTTC.

CDR3 DNA: TGTGCCAGCAGCGGAGGGCCGGGGGGCCCCTACGAGCAGTACTTC. Translating it yields CASSGGPGGPYEQYF. The chain links TRBV27 to TRBJ2-5; tentatively, D is TRBD2 (7 bases). Matching the DNA end better, TRBJ2-7 makes the J call doubtful. The CDR3 loop spans 15 amino acids. Germline loops: CDR1 MNHEY, CDR2 SMNVEV (reference sequence).

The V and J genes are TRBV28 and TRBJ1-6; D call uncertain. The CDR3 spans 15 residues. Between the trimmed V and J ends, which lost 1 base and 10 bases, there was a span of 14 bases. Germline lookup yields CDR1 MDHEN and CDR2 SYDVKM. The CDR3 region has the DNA TGTGCCAGCAGTTTATTTCAGGCCTCGAGGTCACCCCTCCACTTT. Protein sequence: CASSLFQASRSPLHF.

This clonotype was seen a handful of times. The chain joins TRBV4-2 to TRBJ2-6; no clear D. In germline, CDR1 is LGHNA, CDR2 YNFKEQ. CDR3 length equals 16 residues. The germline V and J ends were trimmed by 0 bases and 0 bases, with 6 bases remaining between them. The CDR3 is CASSQDGDSGANVLTF. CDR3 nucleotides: TGTGCCAGCAGCCAAGACGGAGACTCTGGGGCCAACGTCCTGACTTTC.